This T cell receptor (beta chain) was sequenced during a study of Graves' ophthalmopathy and Graves' hyperthyroidism. Study results and limitations: Most expanded clonotypes in thyroid above 0.001 frequency also showed up in blood.

Turning to this clonotype: Its antigen is not identified.

For repertoire sequencing, the TCR beta CDR3 regions were amplified from RNA transcripts. HTBI primers served in a first-round RT-PCR, which a second-round multiplex PCR followed. TCRdb re-called the multiplex PCR reads with MiXCR, one entry per CDR3 protein. This sample has about 150,000 distinct CDR3 sequences; about 40% occur once, and the top ten carry under 6.5%. Trimming cost V 0 bases and J 2 bases; bases outside gene matches: 14. CDR3 length equals 19 residues. Per the germline V gene, CDR1 is SGHNT and CDR2 is YYREEE (reference sequence). The sample comprised peripheral blood. The TCR was taken from a woman aged 40 to 50 with Graves' ophthalmopathy. V and J are TRBV5-4 and TRBJ2-7; 10 bases map to TRBD2. The CDR3 DNA is TGTGCCAGCAGCTTGGCTCTCCCTTTTAGCGGGAGGCCGCCCTACGAGCAGTACTTC. This codes for CASSLALPFSGRPPYEQYF.